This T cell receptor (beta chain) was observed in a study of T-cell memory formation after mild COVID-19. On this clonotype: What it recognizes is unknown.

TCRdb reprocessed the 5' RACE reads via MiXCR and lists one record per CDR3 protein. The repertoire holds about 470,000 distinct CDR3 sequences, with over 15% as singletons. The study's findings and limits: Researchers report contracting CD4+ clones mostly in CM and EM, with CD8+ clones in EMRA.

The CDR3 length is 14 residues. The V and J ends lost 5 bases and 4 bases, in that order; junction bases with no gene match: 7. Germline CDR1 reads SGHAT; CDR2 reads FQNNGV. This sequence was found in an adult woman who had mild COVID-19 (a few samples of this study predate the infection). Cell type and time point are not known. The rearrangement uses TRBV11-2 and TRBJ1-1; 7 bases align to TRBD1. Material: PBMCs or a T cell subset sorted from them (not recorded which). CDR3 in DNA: TGTGCCAGCAGCCTCCTCAGACAGGGCACTGAAGCTTTCTTT. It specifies CASSLLRQGTEAFF.